The rows below give T cell receptor beta chains drawn from one sample of a study of T cell responses to AZD1222 COVID-19 vaccine. Assay used: immunoSEQ multiplex PCR; TCRdb lists only in-frame clones, some missing. Of under 40,000 clones in the sample, less than 90% were seen once. The sequencing here drew on peripheral blood, taken on day 0 of AZD1222 vaccination. The receptor set was obtained from an adult in good health. Each CDR3 is given with its conserved first and last residue. D genes are given only for firm matches. Clone sizes are given selectively: once, few, many, or a class where the clone is expanded.

v_call	clone_size	d_call	j_call	cdr3_nt	cdr3_aa
TRBV29-1	once	.	TRBJ1-2	TGCAGCGTTGTGAAGGGGCGGGATGGCTACACCTTC	CSVVKGRDGYTF
TRBV7-2	.	.	TRBJ2-7	TGTGCCAGCAGCCGGGACGACGACAGGAGATATTTC	CASSRDDDRRYF
TRBV6-4	.	TRBD1	TRBJ2-1	TGTGCCAGCAGTGAGGGACAGGGGGCCTCCAATGAGCAGTTCTTC	CASSEGQGASNEQFF
TRBV7-7	.	.	TRBJ2-2	TGTGCCAGCAGCCTAAGGGCAGGGGGGTCGGGCACCGGGGAGCTGTTTTTT	CASSLRAGGSGTGELFF
TRBV29-1	.	TRBD2	TRBJ2-7	TGCAGCGTCCAAAGGGAGGGCGAGCAGTACTTC	CSVQREGEQYF
TRBV7-2	.	TRBD2	TRBJ2-7	TGTGCCAGCAGCCTAACAGCGGGATCCCGCTCCTACGAGCAGTACTTC	CASSLTAGSRSYEQYF
TRBV24-1	.	TRBD1	TRBJ2-4	TGTGCCACCAGTGATATTAATAACAGGGGGCCTTACATTCAGTACTTC	CATSDINNRGPYIQYF
TRBV18	.	.	TRBJ2-2	TGTGCCAGCTCACCTCTGTCCAGAAACACCGGGGAGCTGTTTTTT	CASSPLSRNTGELFF
TRBV4-1	.	TRBD1	TRBJ2-5	TGCGCCAGCAGCCAAGCCGGACAGGTTAAAGAGACCCAGTACTTC	CASSQAGQVKETQYF
TRBV28	.	TRBD1	TRBJ2-1	TGTGCCAGCACCGGACAGGGTTTAGGGGTCTACAATGAGCAGTTCTTC	CASTGQGLGVYNEQFF
TRBV3-1/TRBV3-2	.	.	TRBJ2-5	TGTGCCAGCAACACCAACGGGTCTCCAGAGACCCAGTACTTC	CASNTNGSPETQYF
TRBV4-3	.	TRBD2	TRBJ2-1	TGCGCCAGCAGCCAAGATCCGGGAGGGTCCTACAATGAGCAGTTCTTC	CASSQDPGGSYNEQFF
TRBV4-1	.	TRBD1	TRBJ1-2	TGCGCCAACAAAGTGGGGGGGACAGCGTATGGCTACACCTTC	CANKVGGTAYGYTF
TRBV29-1	.	.	TRBJ2-1	TGCAGCGTTGATTCGGCGGGTGGATCCTACAATGAGCAGTTCTTC	CSVDSAGGSYNEQFF
TRBV29-1	.	TRBD2	TRBJ2-7	TGCAGCGTTGTCCTAGCGGGCACCTACGAGCAGTACTTC	CSVVLAGTYEQYF
TRBV28	.	TRBD2	TRBJ2-1	TGTGCCAGCACCCCCGGACTAGCGGGAGGGCGGAGGTCCGATGAGCAGTTCTTC	CASTPGLAGGRRSDEQFF
TRBV6-4	.	TRBD1	TRBJ2-1	TGTGCCAGCAGTGCCGGGACAGGGGGCTACAATGAGCAGTTCTTC	CASSAGTGGYNEQFF
TRBV6-5	.	.	TRBJ1-5	TGTGCCAGCAGTAGGGGAGATCGAAGCAATCAGCCCCAGCATTTT	CASSRGDRSNQPQHF
TRBV19	.	TRBD1	TRBJ2-7	TGTGCCAGTAGGGATGACAGGGGGACCAACGAGCAGTACTTC	CASRDDRGTNEQYF
TRBV10-3	.	.	TRBJ2-1	TGTGCCATCACTGAGGGACTTCTCGACAATGAGCAGTTCTTC	CAITEGLLDNEQFF
TRBV18	.	TRBD1	TRBJ2-7	TGTGCCAGCTCACCACTTCAGGGGGACGAGCAGTACTTC	CASSPLQGDEQYF
TRBV15	.	.	TRBJ1-4	TGTGCCACCAGCAGAGATAAAAATGAAAAACTGTTTTTT	CATSRDKNEKLFF